A selection of T cell receptor beta chains follows, all from one sample in a study of shared clonotypes between healthy human individuals. Here immunoSEQ multiplex PCR was the method, and the copy in TCRdb shows in-frame clones only, minus some. The data hold 2,500,000 or so clones, with 85% to 95% observed a single time. The sequenced sample consisted of naive CD4+ T cells from PBMCs. These receptors were collected from a man aged 18 to 29 in good health. Some clones in this sample may be carry-over from other donors' samples. Each CDR3 is given without its conserved first and last residue. The order of the fields is D gene, V gene, CDR3 protein. A D gene is named only where the DNA matches it firmly.

>TRBD1|TRBV5-1
ASIRSAGGNTEAF
>-|TRBV7-2
ASSSRPVANTGELF
>-|TRBV29-1
SEVGVRETQY
>-|TRBV5-1
ASTPRGGESYNEQF
>-|TRBV10-3
AISESEGAGEAF
>-|TRBV30
AGSGAEQY
>-|TRBV10-3
AISRDRGYEQY
>-|TRBV9
ASSVDNTDTQY
>-|TRBV6-1
ASMGYGGGWTEAF
>-|TRBV2
ASSQGIDGYT
>-|TRBV4-2
ASSQDRTGSEQY
>TRBD1|TRBV6-1
ASSEGRGGGPVREKLF
>-|TRBV5-6
ASSRGGPTGANVLT
>-|TRBV19
ASSIGGSRETQY
>-|TRBV28
ASSVSYNEQF
>-|TRBV30
ACGPRNTIY
>-|TRBV30
AWSLTTGKTNEKLF
>TRBD1|TRBV27
ASSFPRQGSDQPQH
>-|TRBV5-4
ASSFNQGGETQY
>TRBD1|TRBV11-2
ASSQTGSHYGYT
>-|TRBV28
ASSSPDRSGNTIY
>-|TRBV9
ASSPRSSGLNTGELF
>-|TRBV5-1
ASSLGLAREQY
>-|TRBV20-1
SMSALYEQY
>-|TRBV30
AWSVRVNTEAF
>-|TRBV5-5
ASSLEGVTASYEQY
>-|TRBV30
AWSLEGYGWNTEAF
>-|TRBV9
ASSVRGQGGNTIY
>TRBD2|TRBV28
ASSSPGEGVNEQF
>TRBD2|TRBV7-2
ASSLRLAGGYNEQF
>-|TRBV28
ASSLGQGGVNYGYT
>-|TRBV5-1
ASSLSAHSLHEQY
>-|TRBV7-3
ASSLRWGSSYEQY
>TRBD1|TRBV15
ATSRLRDSIYEQY
>-|TRBV7-3
ASRLRASTDTQY
>-|TRBV7-3
ASSLSGAYEQY
>-|TRBV27
ASSRGSGGANEQY
>-|TRBV6-6
ASGGQLPYNEQF
>TRBD1|TRBV30
AWSRQGRETQY
>TRBD1|TRBV18
ASTSGGGTEAF
>-|TRBV5-1
ASSPGSSLMNTEAF
>-|TRBV15
ATSRDLLQSGTEAF
>-|TRBV5-1
ASSFSGRGRADTQY
>-|TRBV27
ASSPQGEKLF
>TRBD1|TRBV4-3
ASSQAVPRRGQGGYT